The 9 T cell receptor beta chains reported below all come from one sample, sequenced in a study of blood T cell repertoires in COVID-19. Assay: immunoSEQ multiplex PCR; the TCRdb copy retains only in-frame clones and omits some. The sample shows just over 650,000 clones, around 89% of them seen only once. The sequenced sample was peripheral blood. The source of these receptors is a woman younger than 35 with acute or convalescent COVID-19.

The rearrangement links TRBV20-1 to TRBJ1-5; 7 bases fit TRBD1. The length of the CDR3 is 13 residues. Germline CDR1 and CDR2: DFQATT and SNEGSKA (reference sequence). The ends lost 4 bases at V and 6 bases at J; junction bases unmatched: 6. The CDR3 DNA is TGCAGTGCTACTGACAGGGAAAGTCAGCCCCAGCATTTT. Translating gives CSATDRESQPQHF.

This chain connects TRBV27 to TRBJ1-2; D is unresolved. CDR3 length equals 13 residues. Per germline, CDR1 MNHEY and CDR2 SMNVEV (reference sequence). The V end lost 3 bases, the J end lost 2 bases, and 7 bases lay between the germline ends. CDR3 in DNA: TGTGCCAGCAGTTTTGAACGGAACTATGGCTACACCTTC. Residues: CASSFERNYGYTF.

A word on this clone: The sample carries other DNA sequences with the same CDR3. The rearrangement joins TRBV7-3 to TRBJ2-3; 8 nucleotides align to TRBD2. The CDR3 is made up of 14 amino acids. The germline V gene encodes CDR1 SGHTA and CDR2 FQGTGA. V was clipped by 5 bases and J by 6 bases; unmatched bases: 7. The CDR3 coding sequence is TGTGCCAGCAGCCCTGGACTAGCCTCCGATACGCAGTATTTT. Amino acids: CASSPGLASDTQYF.

This rearrangement joins TRBV4-1 to TRBJ1-5; TRBD1 matches at 9 bases. Unmatched junction bases numbered 6, after V lost 6 bases and J lost 6 bases. Germline CDR1 is MGHRA and CDR2 is YSYEKL. CDR3 size: 14 residues. The CDR3 region is CASRPTGGGQPQHF. Written as DNA, the CDR3 is TGCGCCAGCAGACCCACAGGGGGCGGTCAGCCCCAGCATTTT.

V is TRBV9 and J is TRBJ2-7, with D possibly TRBD1 on 5 matching bases. This CDR3 is built from 15 residues. Germline V lookup: CDR1 SGDLS, CDR2 YYNGEE. V was pared by 0 bases and J by 0 bases, with 10 bases between. CDR3 DNA sequence: TGTGCCAGCAGCGTAGGTGGGGCCTCCTCCTACGAGCAGTACTTC. This encodes CASSVGGASSYEQYF. Based on the CDR3 plus reference TRBV9 and TRBJ2-7, the full variable domain is DSGVTQTPKHLITATGQRVTLRCSPRSGDLSVYWYQQSLDQGLQFLIQYYNGEERAKGNILERFSAQQFPDLHSELNLSSLELGDSALYFCASSVGGASSYEQYFGPGTRLTVT.

The gene calls are TRBV6-2 or TRBV6-3 and TRBJ2-3; 10 nucleotides line up with TRBD2. Germline V lookup: CDR1 MNHEY, CDR2 SVGEGT. J gave up 1 base and V 4 bases, and 5 bases lay outside the gene matches. The CDR3 runs to 16 residues. CDR3 nucleotides: TGTGCCAGCAGTTTTCCTAGCGGGGGCCGCACAGATACGCAGTATTTT. Residues: CASSFPSGGRTDTQYF.

V and J are TRBV6-6 and TRBJ1-1; D is undetermined. Trimming took 0 bases from V and 7 from J, leaving 15 bases between them. This CDR3 comprises 15 residues. Per germline, CDR1 MNHNY and CDR2 SVGAGI (reference sequence). The CDR3 DNA is TGTGCCAGCAGTTACTCGAGTCCCCCCGAGCATGAAGCTTTCTTT. Amino acids: CASSYSSPPEHEAFF.

V usage is TRBV6-5 and J usage is TRBJ1-2; no definite D call. The CDR3 extends over 13 amino acids. V was cut by 2 bases and J by 4 bases, with 8 bases left in between. The V gene's germline CDR1 is MNHEY and CDR2 SVGAGI. The CDR3: CASSYSTSYGYTF. In DNA, the CDR3 is TGTGCCAGCAGTTACAGTACAAGCTATGGCTACACCTTC.

The V call is TRBV5-4, the J call TRBJ2-7, with a weak D call TRBD1 (6 bases). This CDR3 is 14 amino acids long. CDR1 and CDR2 from the germline V gene are SGHNT and YYREEE (reference sequence). V lost 0 bases, J lost 5 bases, and 12 bases lay in between. The CDR3 bases are TGTGCCAGCAGCTTGGCCCAGGGGAACCACGAGCAGTACTTC. It codes for CASSLAQGNHEQYF.